The 20 T cell receptor beta chains listed next were all sequenced from one sample in a study of post-analysis software for immune sequencing data (dated by TCRdb to the mid-2010s). The library was produced with PCR. TCRdb names Illumina HiSeq 2500 as the instrument used. To reduce PCR and sequencing biases, unique molecular identifiers were built into the TCR beta cDNA libraries. In TCRdb, the public reads were trimmed at Q25 with fastp and aligned with MiXCR, with productive beta chains retained. A single entry per CDR3 protein holds the most common genes and DNA from its merged rows. The sample contains fewer than 700,000 distinct CDR3 sequences, around 44% of them found a single time. Approximately 1.7% of the sample goes to the ten largest clones. The antigens for these receptors are not known. Study-wide conclusions, independent of this receptor: Patients showed significantly higher frequencies than controls for roughly five TRBV segments, among them TRBV5-6, TRBV5-1 and TRBV20-1.

Sequenced: blood. The receptors were gathered from a girl aged 5-17 years with multiple sclerosis.

This clonotype was counted many times. A read error may produce the germline difference seen at one junction end. This chain connects TRBV5-1 to TRBJ2-6; D not resolved. Looked up from germline, CDR1 is SGHRS and CDR2 is YFSETQ. The CDR3 length is 15 residues. The CDR3 bases are TGTGCCAGCAGCTTAGGGTCCTCTGGGGCCAACGTCCTGACTTTC. Amino acid sequence: CASSLGSSGANVLTF. Full variable domain (rest looked up from reference TRBV5-1 and TRBJ2-6): KAGVTQTPRYLIKTRGQQVTLSCSPISGHRSVSWYQQTPGQGLQFLFEYFSETQRNKGNFPGRFSGRQFSNSRSEMNVSTLELGDSALYLCASSLGSSGANVLTFGAGSRLTVL.

V is TRBV29-1 and J is TRBJ2-4; D is perhaps TRBD2 (6 bases). The DNA matches TRBJ2-7 better at its end, which makes the J call doubtful. This CDR3 has 14 residues. CDR1 SQVTM and CDR2 ANQGSEA come from the germline V gene. CDR3 bases: TGCAGCGTTTTCCGGGACGGAGGGGACTACGAGCAGTACTTC. It encodes CSVFRDGGDYEQYF.

The V gene is TRBV2, the J gene TRBJ2-1, with 7 bases that match TRBD1. Germline-derived CDR1 and CDR2 are SNHLY and FYNNEI. The CDR3 length is 13 residues. The V gene end was trimmed by 7 bases and the J gene end by 4 bases; junction bases not matched to a gene: 4. CDR3 loop: CASKQGRYNEQFF. In DNA form, the CDR3 reads TGTGCCAGCAAACAGGGGCGATACAATGAGCAGTTCTTC.

This clonotype occurred a few times. V usage is TRBV5-1 and J usage is TRBJ1-5, with D possibly matching TRBD1 (5 bases). This CDR3 contains 14 residues. V dropped 0 bases and J dropped 7 bases, with 11 bases sitting between them. The germline V gene has CDR1 SGHRS and CDR2 YFSETQ. CDR3 bases: TGCGCCAGCAGCTTGGGGGGGGGAAGGCAGCCCCAGCATTTT. As protein: CASSLGGGRQPQHF.

The chain joins TRBV11-2 to TRBJ2-5; D is perhaps TRBD2 (7 bases). This CDR3 is 15 amino acids long. V gave up 1 base and J gave up 5 bases, with 14 bases separating them. Germline V gene sequence: CDR1 SGHAT, CDR2 FQNNGV. CDR3 region: CASSLGGGAWETQYF. CDR3 bases: TGTGCCAGCAGCTTAGGTGGGGGGGCCTGGGAGACCCAGTACTTC.

This rearrangement joins TRBV6-2 or TRBV6-3 to TRBJ2-1, with D unclear. With the DNA end fitting TRBJ2-7 better, the J assignment may be wrong. The CDR3 loop spans 13 amino acids. Germline CDR1 MNHEY, CDR2 SVGEGT. The CDR3 loop reads CASSYSMVGEQYF. CDR3 sequence (DNA): TGTGCCAGCAGTTACTCGATGGTGGGTGAGCAGTACTTC.

V usage is TRBV7-2 and J usage is TRBJ2-7; TRBD2 matches at 11 bases. With the DNA end fitting TRBJ2-5 better, the J assignment may be wrong. The CDR3 totals 15 residues. Germline CDR1 reads SGHTA; CDR2 reads FQGNSA. CDR3: CASSFILSGGGTQYF. The CDR3 bases are TGTGCCAGCAGTTTTATTCTTAGCGGGGGGGGGACCCAGTACTTC.

As DNA, the CDR3 is TGTGCCAGCACCCCTAGGGCAGGGACCAATCAGCCCCAGCATTTT. Translation: CASTPRAGTNQPQHF. The chain employs TRBV7-6 and TRBJ1-5, with D perhaps TRBD1 (5 bases). The germline CDR1 and CDR2 sequences are SGHVS and FNYEAQ. Trimming removed 7 bases at V and 3 bases at J, with 16 bases between. The CDR3 covers 15 residues.

This clonotype was observed a few times. The chain is built from TRBV5-1 and TRBJ2-1, with TRBD1 as a possible D gene (7 bases). The CDR3 covers 17 residues. Trimming left V 4 bases short and J 0 bases short, with 17 bases between. CDR1 and CDR2 (germline): SGHRS, YFSETQ. CDR3 amino acids: CASSPGGGASSYNEQFF. CDR3 sequence (DNA): TGCGCCAGCAGCCCCGGAGGGGGCGCTAGCTCCTACAATGAGCAGTTCTTC.

The chain combines TRBV29-1 with TRBJ2-7, with D hard to call. The CDR3 loop spans 13 amino acids. Germline CDR1 SQVTM, CDR2 ANQGSEA. V lost 2 bases, J lost 0 bases, and 8 bases lay in between. In DNA, the CDR3 is TGCAGCGTTGAAAGTTTGTCCTCCTACGAGCAGTACTTC. Its translation: CSVESLSSYEQYF.

There are a few counts of this clonotype. The V and J genes are TRBV29-1 and TRBJ2-3; 10 nucleotides line up with TRBD2. Looked up from germline, CDR1 is SQVTM and CDR2 is ANQGSEA. This CDR3 comprises 14 residues. Trimming removed 4 bases from V and 4 bases from J; junction bases left unmatched: 5. CDR3 nucleotides: TGCAGCGTTGTACTAGCGGGATGGGCAGATACGCAGTATTTT. Translating gives CSVVLAGWADTQYF.

The chain links TRBV6-5 to TRBJ2-1; D is possibly TRBD1 (6 bases). The V gene lost 6 bases and the J gene lost 11 bases, with 14 bases spanning the gap. CDR1 is MNHEY and CDR2 is SVGAGI in the germline V gene. CDR3 size: 12 residues. The CDR3 loop reads CASRNTGFKQFF. CDR3 DNA: TGTGCCAGCAGGAATACAGGGTTTAAGCAGTTCTTC.

The gene calls are TRBV29-1 and TRBJ2-3; possible D gene TRBD1, 5 bases. CDR3 length equals 12 residues. V was pared by 5 bases and J by 2 bases, with 8 bases between. Looked up from germline, CDR1 is SQVTM and CDR2 is ANQGSEA. CDR3 amino acids: CSVSTATDTQYF. Written as DNA, the CDR3 is TGCAGCGTTTCGACAGCCACAGATACGCAGTATTTT.

In DNA form, the CDR3 reads TGTGCCAGCAGCCCCAATGCGAGGACTAGCGGGTACCAAGAGACCCAGTACTTC. Translating it yields CASSPNARTSGYQETQYF. The V gene is TRBV4-2, the J gene TRBJ2-4; 11 bases match TRBD2. The DNA end favors TRBJ2-5, so the J call may be wrong. This CDR3 is built from 18 residues. The germline V gene has CDR1 LGHNA and CDR2 YNFKEQ.

The CDR3 loop is CASSTQTDTQYF. For the CDR3, the DNA is TGTGCCAGCAGCACCCAAACAGATACGCAGTATTTT. The chain employs TRBV9 and TRBJ2-3; D remains ambiguous. Germline CDR1 reads SGDLS; CDR2 reads YYNGEE. The CDR3 covers 12 residues. The germline V and J ends were trimmed by 4 bases and 3 bases, with 6 bases remaining between them.

This clonotype has ten or more counts. CDR3 amino acids: CASSSLGGAYEQYF. For the CDR3, the DNA is TGTGCCAGCAGTTCCCTGGGGGGGGCCTACGAGCAGTACTTC. The V call is TRBV27, the J call TRBJ2-7, with TRBD2 matching over 7 bases. With 4 bases clipped from V and 2 bases from J, the junction kept 5 bases outside the gene matches. Germline lookup yields CDR1 MNHEY and CDR2 SMNVEV (reference sequence). The CDR3 contains 14 residues.

The V gene is TRBV29-1, the J gene TRBJ1-2, with no clear D. Trimming removed 6 bases at V and 8 bases at J, with 10 bases between. CDR1 and CDR2 from the germline V gene are SQVTM and ANQGSEA. The CDR3 length is 10 residues. Written as DNA, the CDR3 is TGCAGCGTCACCGACGAGGGCTACACCTTC. Translating gives CSVTDEGYTF.

The chain employs TRBV10-3 and TRBJ1-1, with no clear D. The V gene lost 3 bases and the J gene lost 2 bases, with 10 bases spanning the gap. Germline CDR1 ENHRY, CDR2 SYGVKD. The CDR3 totals 14 residues. CDR3 in amino acids: CAISEVTENTEAFF. CDR3 nucleotides: TGTGCCATCAGTGAAGTAACAGAAAACACTGAAGCTTTCTTT.

This clonotype was seen a handful of times. In DNA form, the CDR3 reads TGTGCCAGCACCGATTCTGCAGTAGCGGGAGGGCCGTGGGAGACCCAGTACTTC. Translated, it gives CASTDSAVAGGPWETQYF. The gene calls are TRBV21-1 and TRBJ2-5; TRBD2, the table's D call, lacks a check against the DNA. TRBV21-1 counts as a pseudogene. This CDR3 contains 18 residues.

The chain couples TRBV11-1 to TRBJ2-5, with 10 bases aligning to TRBD1. The CDR3 has 15 residues. V was clipped by 5 bases and J by 4 bases; unmatched bases: 7. The V gene's germline CDR1 is SGHAT and CDR2 FQDESV (reference sequence). The CDR3 region has the DNA TGTGCCAGCAGCGAGGAGGACAGGGGGTTAGAGACCCAGTACTTC. It encodes CASSEEDRGLETQYF.